Each of the 10 T cell receptor beta chains below was sequenced from the same sample in a study of T-cell reconstitution after alpha-beta-depleted transplantation in children. The library targeted TCRbeta and was prepared with unique molecular identifiers. In TCRdb, the PCR reads were re-called with MiXCR into one record per CDR3 protein. The data hold about 210,000 distinct CDR3 sequences, with approximately 17% observed a single time. Sequences were derived from PBMCs, mostly from graft donor cells, sampled 360 days after TCRalphabeta/CD19-depleted stem cell transplant. These receptors were taken from a male patient aged 2 to 9 who had a stem cell transplant for acute lymphoblastic leukemia, so the T cells may come from the graft donor.

This clonotype was seen at least ten times. The V call is TRBV29-1, the J call TRBJ2-5, with 7 bases fitting TRBD1. The length of the CDR3 is 13 residues. The ends lost 7 bases at V and 2 bases at J; junction bases unmatched: 7. Germline V gene lookup returns CDR1 SQVTM and CDR2 ANQGSEA. CDR3 coding DNA: TGCAGCGCGCGCGTGACAGGGCAAGAGACCCAGTACTTC. Protein sequence: CSARVTGQETQYF.

The V call is TRBV7-3, the J call TRBJ1-1; D gene ambiguous. V lost 6 bases and J 1 base, leaving 15 bases between the germline ends. This CDR3 comprises 15 residues. CDR1 and CDR2 from the germline V gene are SGHTA and FQGTGA. CDR3 DNA: TGTGCCAGCAGTTTGAGCGGTTTACCGAACACTGAAGCTTTCTTT. This translates into CASSLSGLPNTEAFF. The full variable domain, with the rest looked up from reference TRBV7-3 and TRBJ1-1, is GAGVSQTPSNKVTEKGKYVELRCDPISGHTALYWYRQSLGQGPEFLIYFQGTGAADDSGLPNDRFFAVRPEGSVSTLKIQRTERGDSAVYLCASSLSGLPNTEAFFGQGTRLTVV.

V gene TRBV4-2 combines with J gene TRBJ1-1; D unresolved. Germline V gene sequence: CDR1 LGHNA, CDR2 YNFKEQ. The CDR3 is 13 residues long. V lost 4 bases and J 5 bases, leaving 11 bases between the germline ends. The CDR3 protein is CASSPDGDTEAFF. CDR3 bases: TGTGCCAGCAGCCCCGACGGGGATACTGAAGCTTTCTTT.

The J gene is TRBJ2-1, the V gene TRBV5-1; 8 bases match TRBD1. The CDR3 consists of 16 residues. Germline CDR1 reads SGHRS; CDR2 reads YFSETQ. The V segment lost 4 bases and the J segment 10 bases; nucleotides outside the gene matches: 16. CDR3 amino acids: CASSTGQGLTLHEQFF. CDR3 DNA: TGCGCCAGCAGCACCGGACAGGGCCTAACACTACACGAGCAGTTCTTC.

The chain employs TRBV20-1 and TRBJ2-2; possible D gene TRBD2, 6 bases. Per the germline V gene, CDR1 is DFQATT and CDR2 is SNEGSKA (reference sequence). The CDR3 totals 13 residues. The CDR3 nucleotides are TGCAGCCCGTCGTCGGGGGACACCGGGGAGCTGTTTTTT. Translating gives CSPSSGDTGELFF.

This clonotype has only a few counts. The chain recombines TRBV4-3 with TRBJ2-1; tentatively, D is TRBD2 (5 bases). The CDR3 length is 15 residues. V was cut by 0 bases and J by 2 bases, with 8 bases left in between. Germline-derived CDR1 and CDR2 are LGHNA and YSLEER. Here the CDR3 reads CASSQEPGTYNEQFF. The CDR3 DNA reads as TGCGCCAGCAGCCAAGAACCGGGGACCTACAATGAGCAGTTCTTC.

The table lists this clonotype with many counts. The rearrangement links TRBV12-3 or TRBV12-4 to TRBJ2-1; 10 positions match TRBD2. Losses at the gene ends were 9 bases for V and 4 bases for J; bases not matched to a gene: 0. The CDR3 consists of 12 residues. The CDR3 DNA is TGTGCCAGTAGCGGGAGGTACAATGAGCAGTTCTTC. Translation gives CASSGRYNEQFF.

DNA of the CDR3: TGCGCCAGCAGCTTGGGGACAGGGGCGAGAACCGGGGAGCTGTTTTTT. Translating gives CASSLGTGARTGELFF. The chain is built from TRBV5-1 and TRBJ2-2; 9 bases line up with TRBD1. The ends lost 0 bases at V and 5 bases at J; junction bases unmatched: 5. The germline V gene has CDR1 SGHRS and CDR2 YFSETQ. The CDR3 loop spans 16 amino acids.

This clonotype was seen more than once but under ten times. An end of the junction does not agree with germline; a read error may underlie this. The chain joins TRBV15 to TRBJ2-3; tentatively, D is TRBD2 (6 bases). This CDR3 is 11 amino acids long. Germline values: CDR1 LNHNV, CDR2 YYDKDF (reference sequence). CDR3 loop: CATEEGTAQDF. CDR3 bases: TGTGCCACCGAGGAGGGGACCGCCCAGGATTTT.

This clonotype has a handful of counts. J is TRBJ1-1 and V is TRBV6-1; D is perhaps TRBD1 (5 bases). V gave up 9 bases and J gave up 0 bases, with 23 bases separating them. Per the germline V gene, CDR1 is MNHNS and CDR2 is SASEGT. The CDR3 is 17 amino acids. The CDR3 nucleotides are TGTGCCAGTCGTCTGGGGAGAGGGGTATTAATGAACACTGAAGCTTTCTTT. Amino acid sequence: CASRLGRGVLMNTEAFF.